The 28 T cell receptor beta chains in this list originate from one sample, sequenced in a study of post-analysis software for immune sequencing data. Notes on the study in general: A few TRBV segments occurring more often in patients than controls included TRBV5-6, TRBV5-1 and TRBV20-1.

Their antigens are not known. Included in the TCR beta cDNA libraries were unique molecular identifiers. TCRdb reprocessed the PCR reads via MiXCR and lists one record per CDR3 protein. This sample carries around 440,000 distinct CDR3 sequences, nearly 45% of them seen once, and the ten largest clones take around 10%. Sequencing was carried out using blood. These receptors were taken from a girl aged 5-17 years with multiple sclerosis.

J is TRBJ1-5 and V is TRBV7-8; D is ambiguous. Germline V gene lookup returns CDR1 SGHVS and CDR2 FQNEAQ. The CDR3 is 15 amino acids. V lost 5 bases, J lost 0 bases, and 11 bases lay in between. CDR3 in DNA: TGTGCCAGCAGCCCATTGGACTATAGCAATCAGCCCCAGCATTTT. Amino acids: CASSPLDYSNQPQHF.

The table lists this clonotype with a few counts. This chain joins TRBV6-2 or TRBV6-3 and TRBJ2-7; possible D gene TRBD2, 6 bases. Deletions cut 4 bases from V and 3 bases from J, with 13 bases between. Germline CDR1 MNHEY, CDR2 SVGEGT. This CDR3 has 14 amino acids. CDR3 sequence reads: CASSFSGDIYEQYF. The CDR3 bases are TGTGCCAGCAGTTTCTCGGGAGACATCTACGAGCAGTACTTC.

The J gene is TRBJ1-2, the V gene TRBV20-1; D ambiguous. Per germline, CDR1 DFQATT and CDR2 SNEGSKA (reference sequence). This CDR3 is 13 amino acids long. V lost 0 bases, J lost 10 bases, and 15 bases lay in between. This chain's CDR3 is CSARDPEHWVYTF. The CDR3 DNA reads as TGCAGTGCTAGAGATCCGGAACATTGGGTCTACACCTTC.

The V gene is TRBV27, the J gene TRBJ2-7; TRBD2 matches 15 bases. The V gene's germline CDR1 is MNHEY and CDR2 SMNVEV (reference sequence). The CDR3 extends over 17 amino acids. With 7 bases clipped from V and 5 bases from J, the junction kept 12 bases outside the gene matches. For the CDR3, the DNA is TGTGCCAGCAATTCGGGACTAGCGGGAGGTCCTCAGGACGAGCAGTACTTC. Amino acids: CASNSGLAGGPQDEQYF.

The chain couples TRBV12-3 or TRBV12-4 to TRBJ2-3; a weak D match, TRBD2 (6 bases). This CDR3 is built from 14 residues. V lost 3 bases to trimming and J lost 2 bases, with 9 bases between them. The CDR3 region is CASSFPGLTDTQYF. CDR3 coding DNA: TGTGCCAGCAGTTTTCCGGGACTCACAGATACGCAGTATTTT.

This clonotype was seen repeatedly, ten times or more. The CDR3 is CSARPAGEGGGEQFF. Written as DNA, the CDR3 is TGCAGTGCTAGACCAGCGGGAGAGGGGGGTGGTGAGCAGTTCTTC. This sequence joins TRBV20-1 and TRBJ2-1; 8 bases fit TRBD2. V shed 2 bases and J 9 bases; nucleotides not matched to a gene: 12. The CDR3 contains 15 residues. The germline CDR1 and CDR2 sequences are DFQATT and SNEGSKA (reference sequence).

The CDR3 reads CASSASVGGYTF. CDR3 coding DNA: TGTGCCAGCAGCGCCTCCGTAGGGGGCTACACCTTC. This rearrangement joins TRBV7-2 to TRBJ1-2; D unclear. The CDR3 has 12 residues. Germline CDR1 and CDR2: SGHTA and FQGNSA. The V gene lost 5 bases and the J gene lost 8 bases, with 12 bases spanning the gap.

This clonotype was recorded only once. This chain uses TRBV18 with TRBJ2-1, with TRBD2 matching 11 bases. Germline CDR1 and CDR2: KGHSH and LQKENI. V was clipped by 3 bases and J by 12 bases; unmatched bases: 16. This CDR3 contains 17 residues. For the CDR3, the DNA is TGTGCCAGCTCACCGTTACTAGCGGGAGCGGGAGCGGGTGGGCAGTTCTTC. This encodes CASSPLLAGAGAGGQFF.

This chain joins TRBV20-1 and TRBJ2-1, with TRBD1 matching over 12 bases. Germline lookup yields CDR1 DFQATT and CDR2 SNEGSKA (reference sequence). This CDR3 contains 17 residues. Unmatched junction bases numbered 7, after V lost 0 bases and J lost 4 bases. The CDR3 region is CSARDSGTGGLYNEQFF. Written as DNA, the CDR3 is TGCAGTGCTAGAGATAGTGGGACAGGGGGCCTTTACAATGAGCAGTTCTTC.

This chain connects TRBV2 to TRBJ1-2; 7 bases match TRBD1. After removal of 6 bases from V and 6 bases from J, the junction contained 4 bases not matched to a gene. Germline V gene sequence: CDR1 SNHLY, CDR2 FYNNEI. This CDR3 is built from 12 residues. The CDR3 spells CASRATGNGYTF. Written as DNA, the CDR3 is TGTGCCAGCAGGGCGACAGGGAATGGCTACACCTTC.

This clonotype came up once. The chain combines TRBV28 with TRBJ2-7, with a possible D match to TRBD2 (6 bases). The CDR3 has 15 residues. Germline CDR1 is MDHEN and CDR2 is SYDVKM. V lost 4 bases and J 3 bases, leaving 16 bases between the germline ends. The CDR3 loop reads CASSSPLTGDYEQYF. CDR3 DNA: TGTGCCAGCAGTTCCCCTCTAACGGGGGACTACGAGCAGTACTTC.

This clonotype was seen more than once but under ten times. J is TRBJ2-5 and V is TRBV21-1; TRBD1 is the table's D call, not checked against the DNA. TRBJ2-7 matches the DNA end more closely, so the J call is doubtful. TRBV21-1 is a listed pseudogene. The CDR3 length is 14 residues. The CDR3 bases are TGTGCCAGCAGCACCTTGGGGACATCTTACGAGCAGTACTTC. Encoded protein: CASSTLGTSYEQYF.

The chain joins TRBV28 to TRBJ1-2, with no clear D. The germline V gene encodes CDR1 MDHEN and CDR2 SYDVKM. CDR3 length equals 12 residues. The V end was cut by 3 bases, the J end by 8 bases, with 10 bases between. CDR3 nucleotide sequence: TGTGCCAGCAGTTTGGGGATTCGAGGCTACACCTTC. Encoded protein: CASSLGIRGYTF.

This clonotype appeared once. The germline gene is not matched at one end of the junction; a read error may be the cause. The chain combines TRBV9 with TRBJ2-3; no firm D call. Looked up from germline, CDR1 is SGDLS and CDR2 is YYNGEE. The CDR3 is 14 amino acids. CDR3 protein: CANSELISTDTQYF. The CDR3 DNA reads TGTGCCAACAGCGAACTAATAAGCACAGATACGCAGTATTTT.

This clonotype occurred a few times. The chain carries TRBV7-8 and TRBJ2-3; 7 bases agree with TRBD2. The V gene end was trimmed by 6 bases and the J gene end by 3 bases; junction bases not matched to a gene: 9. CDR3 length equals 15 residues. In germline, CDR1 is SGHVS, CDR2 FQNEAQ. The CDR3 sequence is CASRSGLGRTDTQYF. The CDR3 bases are TGTGCCAGCAGATCAGGACTAGGAAGGACAGATACGCAGTATTTT.

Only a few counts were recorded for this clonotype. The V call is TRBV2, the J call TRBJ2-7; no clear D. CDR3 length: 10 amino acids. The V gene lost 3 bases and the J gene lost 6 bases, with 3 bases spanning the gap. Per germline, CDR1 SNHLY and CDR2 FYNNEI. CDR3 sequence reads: CASSEVEQYF. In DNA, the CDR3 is TGTGCCAGCAGTGAGGTCGAGCAGTACTTC.

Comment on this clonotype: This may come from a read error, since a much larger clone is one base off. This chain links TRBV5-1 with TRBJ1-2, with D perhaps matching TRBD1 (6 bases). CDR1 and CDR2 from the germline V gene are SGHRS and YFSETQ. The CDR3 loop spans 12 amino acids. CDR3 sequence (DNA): TGCGCCAGCAGCTTGCAGGGGTATGGCTTCACCTTC. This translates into CASSLQGYGFTF.

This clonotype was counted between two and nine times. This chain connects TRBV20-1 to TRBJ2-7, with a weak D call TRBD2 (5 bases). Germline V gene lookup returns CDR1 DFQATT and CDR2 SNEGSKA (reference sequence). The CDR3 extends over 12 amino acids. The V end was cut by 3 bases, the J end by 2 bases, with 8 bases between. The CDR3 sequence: CSARDGTYEQYF. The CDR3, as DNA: TGCAGTGCTAGGGACGGGACCTACGAGCAGTACTTC.

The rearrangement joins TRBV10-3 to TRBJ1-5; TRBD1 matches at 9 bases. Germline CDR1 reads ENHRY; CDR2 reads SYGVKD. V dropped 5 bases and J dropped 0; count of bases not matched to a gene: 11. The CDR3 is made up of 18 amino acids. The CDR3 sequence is CAISSGQGRLYSNQPQHF. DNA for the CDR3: TGTGCCATCAGTTCAGGACAGGGGAGGCTATATAGCAATCAGCCCCAGCATTTT.

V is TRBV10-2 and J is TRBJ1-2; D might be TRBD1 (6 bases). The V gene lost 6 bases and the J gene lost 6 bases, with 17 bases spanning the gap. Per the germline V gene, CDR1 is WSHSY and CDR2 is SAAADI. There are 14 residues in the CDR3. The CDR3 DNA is TGCGCCAGCAGCGAAACAGGGTTTAAGGATGGCTACACCTTC. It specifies CASSETGFKDGYTF.

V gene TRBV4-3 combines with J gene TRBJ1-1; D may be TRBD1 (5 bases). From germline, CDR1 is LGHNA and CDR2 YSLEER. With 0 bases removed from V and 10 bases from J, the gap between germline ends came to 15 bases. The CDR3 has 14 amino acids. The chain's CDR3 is CASSQEEAGFGAFF. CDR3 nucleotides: TGCGCCAGCAGCCAAGAGGAGGCAGGGTTCGGAGCTTTCTTT.

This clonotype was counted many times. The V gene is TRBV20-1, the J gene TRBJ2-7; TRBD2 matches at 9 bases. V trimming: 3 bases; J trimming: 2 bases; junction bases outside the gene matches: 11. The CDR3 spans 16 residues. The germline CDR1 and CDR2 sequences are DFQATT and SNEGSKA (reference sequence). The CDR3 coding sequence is TGCAGTGCTAGGGCGTTAGCGGGAGATCTCGCCTACGAGCAGTACTTC. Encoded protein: CSARALAGDLAYEQYF.

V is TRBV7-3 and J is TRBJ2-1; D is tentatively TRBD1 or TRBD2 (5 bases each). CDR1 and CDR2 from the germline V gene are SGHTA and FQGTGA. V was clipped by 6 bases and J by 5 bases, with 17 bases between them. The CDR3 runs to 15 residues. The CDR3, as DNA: TGTGCCAGCAGTGCCCCACTAGGGGAGAACAATGAGCAGTTCTTC. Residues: CASSAPLGENNEQFF.

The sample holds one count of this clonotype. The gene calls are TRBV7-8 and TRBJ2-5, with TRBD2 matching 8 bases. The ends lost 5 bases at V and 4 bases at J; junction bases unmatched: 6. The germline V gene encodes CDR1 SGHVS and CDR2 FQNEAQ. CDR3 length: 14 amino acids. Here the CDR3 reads CASSARLAGETQYF. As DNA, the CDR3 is TGTGCCAGCAGCGCACGGCTAGCGGGAGAGACCCAGTACTTC.

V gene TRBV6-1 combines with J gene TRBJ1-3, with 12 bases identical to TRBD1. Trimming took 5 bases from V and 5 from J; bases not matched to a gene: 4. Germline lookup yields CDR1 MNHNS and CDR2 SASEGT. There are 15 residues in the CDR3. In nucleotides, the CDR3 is TGTGCCAGCAGTACCGGGACAGGGGGCAGAAACACCATATATTTT. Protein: CASSTGTGGRNTIYF.

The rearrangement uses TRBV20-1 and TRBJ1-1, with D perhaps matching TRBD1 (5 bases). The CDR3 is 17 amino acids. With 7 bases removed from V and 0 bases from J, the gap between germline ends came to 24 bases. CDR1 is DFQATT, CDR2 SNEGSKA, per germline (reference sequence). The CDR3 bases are TGCAGTGGGCCCCCCCGGGACGGCACTAAAATGAACACTGAAGCTTTCTTT. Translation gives CSGPPRDGTKMNTEAFF.

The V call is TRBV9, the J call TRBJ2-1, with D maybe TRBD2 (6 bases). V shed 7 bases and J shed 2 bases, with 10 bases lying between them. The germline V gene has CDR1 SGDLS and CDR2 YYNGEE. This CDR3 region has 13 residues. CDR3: CASSGGPYNEQFF. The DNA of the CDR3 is TGTGCCAGCTCCGGAGGGCCCTACAATGAGCAGTTCTTC.

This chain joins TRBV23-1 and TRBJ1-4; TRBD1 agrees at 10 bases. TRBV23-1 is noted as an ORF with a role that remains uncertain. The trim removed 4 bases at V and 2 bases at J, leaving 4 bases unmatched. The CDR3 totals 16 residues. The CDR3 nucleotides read TGCGCCAGCAGTCTGAGACAGGGGGCTACTAATGAAAAACTGTTTTTT. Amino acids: CASSLRQGATNEKLFF.